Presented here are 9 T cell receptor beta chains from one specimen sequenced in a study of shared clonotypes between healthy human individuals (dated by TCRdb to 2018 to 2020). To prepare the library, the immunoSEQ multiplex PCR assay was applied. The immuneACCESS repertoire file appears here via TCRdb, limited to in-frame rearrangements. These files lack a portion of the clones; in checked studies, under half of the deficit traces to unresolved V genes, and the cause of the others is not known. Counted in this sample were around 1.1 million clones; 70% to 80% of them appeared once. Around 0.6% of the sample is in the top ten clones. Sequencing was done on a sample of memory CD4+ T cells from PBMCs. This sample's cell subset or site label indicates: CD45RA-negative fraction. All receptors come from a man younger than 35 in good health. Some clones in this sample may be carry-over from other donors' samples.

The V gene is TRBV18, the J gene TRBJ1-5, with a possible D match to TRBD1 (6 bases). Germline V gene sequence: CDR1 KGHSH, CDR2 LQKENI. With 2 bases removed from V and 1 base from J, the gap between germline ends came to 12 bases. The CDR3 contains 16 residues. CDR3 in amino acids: CASSPGQGMSNQPQHF. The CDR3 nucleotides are TGTGCCAGCTCACCAGGGCAGGGGATGAGCAATCAGCCCCAGCATTTT. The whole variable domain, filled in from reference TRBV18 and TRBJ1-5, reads NAGVMQNPRHLVRRRGQEARLRCSPMKGHSHVYWYRQLPEEGLKFMVYLQKENIIDESGMPKERFSAEFPKEGPSILRIQQVVRGDSAAYFCASSPGQGMSNQPQHFGDGTRLSIL.

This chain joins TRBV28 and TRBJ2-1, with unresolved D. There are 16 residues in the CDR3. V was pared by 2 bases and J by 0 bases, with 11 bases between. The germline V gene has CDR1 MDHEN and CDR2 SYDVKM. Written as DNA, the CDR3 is TGTGCCAGCAGTTTAAGGCGCCTGAGCTCCTACAATGAGCAGTTCTTC. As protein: CASSLRRLSSYNEQFF.

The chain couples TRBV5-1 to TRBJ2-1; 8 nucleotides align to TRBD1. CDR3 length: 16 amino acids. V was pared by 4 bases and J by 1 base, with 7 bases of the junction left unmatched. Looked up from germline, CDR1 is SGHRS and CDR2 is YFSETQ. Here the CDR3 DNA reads TGCGCCAGCAGCAAAGGTACAGGGGGGTCCTACAATGAGCAGTTCTTC. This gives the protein CASSKGTGGSYNEQFF.

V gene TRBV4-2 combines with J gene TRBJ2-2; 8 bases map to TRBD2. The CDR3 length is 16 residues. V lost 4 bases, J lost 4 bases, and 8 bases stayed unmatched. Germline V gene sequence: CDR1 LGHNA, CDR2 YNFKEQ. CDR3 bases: TGTGCCAGCAGCCGGCGGACTAGCTGGTCCACCGGGGAGCTGTTTTTT. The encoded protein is CASSRRTSWSTGELFF.

As DNA, the CDR3 is TGTGCCTGGAACGTAGGGCGGTTGACAGATACGCAGTATTTT. Its protein product is CAWNVGRLTDTQYF. This sequence joins TRBV30 and TRBJ2-3; D call uncertain. The germline V gene encodes CDR1 GTSNPN and CDR2 SVGIG (reference sequence). This CDR3 region has 14 residues. V was shortened by 4 bases and J by 3 bases, with 14 bases between the two germline ends.

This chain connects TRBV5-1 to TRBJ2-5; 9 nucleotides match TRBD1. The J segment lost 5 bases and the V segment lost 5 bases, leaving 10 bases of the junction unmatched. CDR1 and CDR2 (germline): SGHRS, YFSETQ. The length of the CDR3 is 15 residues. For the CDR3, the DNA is TGCGCCAGCAGTCTAACAGGGGGCGTTGGGGAGACCCAGTACTTC. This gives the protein CASSLTGGVGETQYF. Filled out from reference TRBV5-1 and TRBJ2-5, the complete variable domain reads KAGVTQTPRYLIKTRGQQVTLSCSPISGHRSVSWYQQTPGQGLQFLFEYFSETQRNKGNFPGRFSGRQFSNSRSEMNVSTLELGDSALYLCASSLTGGVGETQYFGPGTRLLVL.

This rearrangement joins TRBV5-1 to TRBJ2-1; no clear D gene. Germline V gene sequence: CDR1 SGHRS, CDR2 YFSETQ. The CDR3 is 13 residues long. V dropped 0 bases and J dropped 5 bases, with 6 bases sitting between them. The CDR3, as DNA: TGCGCCAGCAGCTTGGACTCTCACAATGAGCAGTTCTTC. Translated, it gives CASSLDSHNEQFF.

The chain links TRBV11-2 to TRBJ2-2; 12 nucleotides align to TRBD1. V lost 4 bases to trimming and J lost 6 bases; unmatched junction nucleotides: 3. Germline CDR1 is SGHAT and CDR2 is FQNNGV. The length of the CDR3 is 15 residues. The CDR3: CASSSGQGAAGELFF. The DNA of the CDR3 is TGTGCCAGCAGCTCGGGACAGGGGGCAGCCGGGGAGCTGTTTTTT.

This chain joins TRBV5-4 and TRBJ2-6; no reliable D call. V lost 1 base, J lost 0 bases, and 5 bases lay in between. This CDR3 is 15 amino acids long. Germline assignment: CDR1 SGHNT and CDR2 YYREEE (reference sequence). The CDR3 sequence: CASSLSGSGANVLTF. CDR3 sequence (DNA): TGTGCCAGCAGCTTGTCGGGCTCTGGGGCCAACGTCCTGACTTTC.